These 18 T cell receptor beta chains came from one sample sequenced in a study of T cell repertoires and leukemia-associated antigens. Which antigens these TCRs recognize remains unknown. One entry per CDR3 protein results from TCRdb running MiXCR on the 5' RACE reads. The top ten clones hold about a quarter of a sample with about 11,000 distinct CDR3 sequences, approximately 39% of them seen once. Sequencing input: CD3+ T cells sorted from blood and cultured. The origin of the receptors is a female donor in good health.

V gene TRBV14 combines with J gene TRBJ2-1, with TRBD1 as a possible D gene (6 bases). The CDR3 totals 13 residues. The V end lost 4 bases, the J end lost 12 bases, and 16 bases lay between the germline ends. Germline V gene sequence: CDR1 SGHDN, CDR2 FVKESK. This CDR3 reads CASSPRTDRLQFF. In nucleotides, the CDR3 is TGTGCCAGCAGCCCTCGGACAGATCGGCTGCAGTTCTTC. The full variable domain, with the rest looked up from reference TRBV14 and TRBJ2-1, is EAGVTQFPSHSVIEKGQTVTLRCDPISGHDNLYWYRRVMGKEIKFLLHFVKESKQDESGMPNNRFLAERTGGTYSTLKVQPAELEDSGVYFCASSPRTDRLQFFGPGTRLTVL.

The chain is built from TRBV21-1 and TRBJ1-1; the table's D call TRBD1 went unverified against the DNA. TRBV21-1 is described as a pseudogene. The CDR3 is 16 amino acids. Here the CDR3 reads CASSTHRGGTNTEAFF. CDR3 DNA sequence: TGTGCCAGCAGCACCCACAGGGGCGGAACGAACACTGAAGCTTTCTTT.

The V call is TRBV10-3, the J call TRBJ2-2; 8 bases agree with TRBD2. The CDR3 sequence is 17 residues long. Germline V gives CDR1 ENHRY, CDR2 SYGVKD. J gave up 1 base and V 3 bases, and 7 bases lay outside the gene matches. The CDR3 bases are TGTGCCATCAGTGACCTCAAACTAGCGGTGAACACCGGGGAGCTGTTTTTT. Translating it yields CAISDLKLAVNTGELFF.

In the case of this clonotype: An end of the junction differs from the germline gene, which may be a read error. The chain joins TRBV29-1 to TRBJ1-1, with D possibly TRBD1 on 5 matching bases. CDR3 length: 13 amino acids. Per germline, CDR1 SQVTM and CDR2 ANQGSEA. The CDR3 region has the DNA TGCAGCGGCTTTCATCAGGGCGTAGCTGAAGCTTCCTTT. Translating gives CSGFHQGVAEASF.

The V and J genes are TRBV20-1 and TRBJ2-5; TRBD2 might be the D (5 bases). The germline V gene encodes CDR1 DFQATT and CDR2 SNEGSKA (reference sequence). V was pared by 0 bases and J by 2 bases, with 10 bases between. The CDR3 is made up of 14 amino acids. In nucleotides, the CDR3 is TGCAGTGCTAGAGAGGGTAGCGCACAAGAGACCCAGTACTTC. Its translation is CSAREGSAQETQYF.

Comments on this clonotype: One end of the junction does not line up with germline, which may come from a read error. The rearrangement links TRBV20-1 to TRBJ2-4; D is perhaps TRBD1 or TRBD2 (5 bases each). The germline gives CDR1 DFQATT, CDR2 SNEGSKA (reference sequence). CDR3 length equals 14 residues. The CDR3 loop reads CSARDPDGQNIQYF. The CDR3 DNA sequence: TGCAGCGCTAGGGACCCTGACGGGCAAAACATTCAGTACTTC.

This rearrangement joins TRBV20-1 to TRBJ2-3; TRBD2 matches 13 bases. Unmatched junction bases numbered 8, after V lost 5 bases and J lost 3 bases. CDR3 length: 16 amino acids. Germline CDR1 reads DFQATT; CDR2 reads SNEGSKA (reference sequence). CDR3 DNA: TGCAGTGCTGAACTAGCGGGAGGGCCTACGACAGATACGCAGTATTTT. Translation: CSAELAGGPTTDTQYF.

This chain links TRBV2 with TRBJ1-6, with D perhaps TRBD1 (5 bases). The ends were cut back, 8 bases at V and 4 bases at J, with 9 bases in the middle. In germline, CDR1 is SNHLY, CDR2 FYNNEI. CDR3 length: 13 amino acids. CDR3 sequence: CASEGTYNSPLHF. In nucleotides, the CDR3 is TGTGCCAGCGAAGGGACTTATAATTCACCCCTCCACTTT.

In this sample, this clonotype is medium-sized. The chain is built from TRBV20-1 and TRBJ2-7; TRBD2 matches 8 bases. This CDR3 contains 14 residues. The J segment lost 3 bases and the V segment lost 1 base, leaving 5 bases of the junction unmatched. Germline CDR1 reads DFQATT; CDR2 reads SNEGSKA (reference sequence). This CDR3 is CSARGTSSVYEQYF. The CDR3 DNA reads TGCAGTGCTAGAGGGACTAGCAGTGTCTACGAGCAGTACTTC.

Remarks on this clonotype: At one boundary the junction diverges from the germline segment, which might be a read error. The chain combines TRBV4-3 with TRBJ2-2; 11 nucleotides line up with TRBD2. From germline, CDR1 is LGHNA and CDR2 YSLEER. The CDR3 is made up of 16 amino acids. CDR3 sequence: CASSQRLAGTTGELFF. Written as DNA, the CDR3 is TGCGCCAGCAGCCAGAGACTAGCGGGGACCACCGGGGAGCTGTTCTTT.

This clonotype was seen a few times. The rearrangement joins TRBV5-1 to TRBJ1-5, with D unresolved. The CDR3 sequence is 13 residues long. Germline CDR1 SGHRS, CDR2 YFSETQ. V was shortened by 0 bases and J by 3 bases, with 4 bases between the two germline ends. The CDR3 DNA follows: TGCGCCAGCAGCTTGGGGTACAATCAGCCCCAGCATTTT. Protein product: CASSLGYNQPQHF.

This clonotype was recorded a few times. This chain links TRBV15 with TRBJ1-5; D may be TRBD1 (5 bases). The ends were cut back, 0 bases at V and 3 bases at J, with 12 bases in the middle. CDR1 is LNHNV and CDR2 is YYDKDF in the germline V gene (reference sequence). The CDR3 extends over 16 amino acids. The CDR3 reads CATSRDQARVNQPQHF. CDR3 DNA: TGTGCCACCAGCAGAGATCAGGCCAGGGTCAATCAGCCCCAGCATTTT.

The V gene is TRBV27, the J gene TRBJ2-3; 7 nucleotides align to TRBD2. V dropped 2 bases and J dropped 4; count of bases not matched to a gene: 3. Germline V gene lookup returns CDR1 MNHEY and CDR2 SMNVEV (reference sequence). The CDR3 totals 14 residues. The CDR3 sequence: CASSLGRGADTQYF. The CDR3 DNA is TGTGCCAGCAGTTTAGGGAGGGGAGCAGATACGCAGTATTTT.

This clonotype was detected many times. The chain's CDR3 is CASSLAGQANQPQHF. DNA for the CDR3: TGCGCCAGCAGCTTGGCGGGACAGGCCAATCAGCCCCAGCATTTT. The chain recombines TRBV5-1 with TRBJ1-5, with TRBD1 matching over 8 bases. J gave up 3 bases and V 0 bases, and 2 bases lay outside the gene matches. The CDR3 is 15 amino acids. Looked up from germline, CDR1 is SGHRS and CDR2 is YFSETQ.

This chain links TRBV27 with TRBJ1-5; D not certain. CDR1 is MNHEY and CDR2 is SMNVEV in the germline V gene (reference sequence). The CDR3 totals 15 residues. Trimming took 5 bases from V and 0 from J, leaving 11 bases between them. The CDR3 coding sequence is TGTGCCAGCAGTGTCTCGAGAATTAGCAATCAGCCCCAGCATTTT. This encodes CASSVSRISNQPQHF.

CDR3 protein: CSASVRDYYNEQFF. The CDR3 coding sequence is TGCAGTGCTAGTGTGAGGGACTACTACAATGAGCAGTTCTTC. The gene calls are TRBV20-1 and TRBJ2-1, with 7 nucleotides matching TRBD2. Trimming cost V 3 bases and J 3 bases; bases outside gene matches: 5. This CDR3 is built from 14 residues. Germline CDR1 reads DFQATT; CDR2 reads SNEGSKA (reference sequence).

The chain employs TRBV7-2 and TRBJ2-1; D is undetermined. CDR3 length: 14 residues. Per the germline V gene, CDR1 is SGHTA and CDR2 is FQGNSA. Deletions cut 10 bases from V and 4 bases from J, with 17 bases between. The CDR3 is CANSHAVSYNEQFF. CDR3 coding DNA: TGTGCCAACAGTCACGCGGTCTCGTACAATGAGCAGTTCTTC.

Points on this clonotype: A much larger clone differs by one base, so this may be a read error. This chain's CDR3 is CASSLGLAGDLNTGEPFF. The CDR3 DNA reads TGTGCCAGCAGCTTGGGACTAGCGGGAGATCTCAACACCGGGGAGCCGTTTTTT. The chain employs TRBV5-6 and TRBJ2-2; 12 bases match TRBD2. The germline V gene has CDR1 SGHDT and CDR2 YYEEEE. The CDR3 covers 18 residues.